Given below is one TCR beta chain in context. This sample is drawn from a study of blood T cell repertoires in COVID-19. Study in general: Spain, Italy and the United States supplied samples that represented acute and convalescent COVID-19. T cells, B-cell-depleted T cells, or PBMCs supplied cDNA or gDNA.

V gave up 1 base and J gave up 4 bases, with 11 bases separating them. The CDR3 extends over 15 amino acids. CDR1 is LGHDT and CDR2 is YNNKEL in the germline V gene (reference sequence). Enrollment of patients from Seattle took place during active infection, with longitudinal follow-up. In the original processing: Amplification of reference gene primers provided the estimated nucleated cell counts. Libraries were prepared by immunoSEQ multiplex PCR; TCRdb keeps only in-frame clonotypes and omits some of them. V and J calls and clone size are given by that table; D and trimming were obtained from the DNA. The data hold 140,000 to 150,000 clones, with approximately 85% observed a single time.

The sample taken for sequencing was peripheral blood. This receptor was taken from a woman aged 60-70 years with COVID-19, enrolled during active disease. V usage is TRBV3-1 (or the pseudogene TRBV3-2) and J usage is TRBJ2-1, with unresolved D. CDR3 DNA sequence: TGTGCCAGCAGCCAAGCGGCGGCGAAATACAATGAGCAGTTCTTC. The encoded protein is CASSQAAAKYNEQFF.